This record concerns one T cell receptor beta chain sequence. The antigen is unknown. The sample belongs to a study of graft-versus-host responses after intestinal transplantation. Overall study context: Recipients were given multivisceral, liver-intestinal, or isolated intestinal transplants. Induction using anti-thymocyte globulin, followed by tacrolimus and steroids for roughly 3 years, was given to all recipients. Study-wide results and limits: Within allografts, high graft-versus-host to host-versus-graft clonal ratios were seen among patients with graft-donor T cell macrochimerism. GvH clonotypes were identified within recipient marrow, with a subset emerging first in ileum or blood.

The CDR3 extends over 15 amino acids. Germline CDR1 reads SGHNT; CDR2 reads YYREEE (reference sequence). Trimming took off 0 bases at V and 0 bases at J, with 8 bases between the two ends. TCRdb keeps only in-frame clones here, not all; method: immunoSEQ multiplex PCR. The table records more than 85,000 clones, 80% to 95% of them present only once. The starting material was unstimulated CD8+ T cells sorted from spleen or lymph node cells, obtained before intestinal transplant. This TCR came from a human donor who received an intestinal transplant. This sequence joins TRBV5-4 and TRBJ2-3; D unclear. The CDR3: CASSLAGPSTDTQYF. In nucleotides, the CDR3 is TGTGCCAGCAGCTTGGCCGGGCCTAGCACAGATACGCAGTATTTT.